A selection of T cell receptor beta chains follows, all from one sample in a study of cytomegalovirus exposure and HLA in healthy donors. The repertoire was sequenced with immunoSEQ multiplex PCR; TCRdb's copy has only in-frame clones and lacks some. Its table records 100,000 to 150,000 clones. Source material: PBMCs. The receptors shown here come from a woman aged 40 to 50 in good health and CMV-seropositive. Both conserved end residues are part of each CDR3.

V gene,CDR3 protein
TRBV27,CASSFIRLASGTPAYEQYF
TRBV27,CASRRTPNTGELFF
TRBV30,CAWEKRQGSDYGYTF
TRBV13,CASSSQYGQVGEKLFF
TRBV10-3,CAISDLGLAVTYEQYF
TRBV27,CASSALQGYYGYTF
TRBV6-1,CASSTRDYHNEQFF
TRBV19,CASTVNRNTGELFF
TRBV28,CASRGMTSGRYYEQYF
TRBV10-3,CAITSPVGSYEQYF
TRBV6-1,CASNLGTGNYEQYF
TRBV5-6,CASSLIGADSSYGYTF
TRBV30,CAWSLSEETQYF
TRBV30,CAWSGSRVGNTGELFF
TRBV11-2,CASSLQDRTDTQYF
TRBV11-2,CASRSGYEQYF
TRBV7-2,CASSPEGTDTQYF
TRBV2,CASSEAGTGSSYEQYF
TRBV5-4,CASSRDRGSSGANVLIF
TRBV5-6,CASSLPGNTGELFF
TRBV10-1,CASSSWGRRNQPQHF
TRBV28,CASMGGAGSSYEQYF
TRBV30,CAWRQGTNYGYTF
TRBV20-1,CSAGQYNEQFF
TRBV21-1,CASSKARGGKDRAWDYSNQPQHF
TRBV7-9,CASSLAVAYSPLHF
TRBV25-1,CASSEGTGAGGKNIQYF